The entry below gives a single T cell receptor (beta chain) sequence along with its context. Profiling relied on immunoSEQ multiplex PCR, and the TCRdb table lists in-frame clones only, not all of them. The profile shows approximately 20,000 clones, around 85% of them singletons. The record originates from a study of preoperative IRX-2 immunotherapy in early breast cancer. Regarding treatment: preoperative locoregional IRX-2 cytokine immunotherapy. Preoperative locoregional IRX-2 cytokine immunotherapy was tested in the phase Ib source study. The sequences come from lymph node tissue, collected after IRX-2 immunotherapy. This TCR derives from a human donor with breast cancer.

The CDR3 is CATSFNYGYTF. CDR3 DNA sequence: TGTGCCACCAGTTTCAACTATGGCTACACCTTC. This sequence joins TRBV19 and TRBJ1-2; no reliable D call. The V gene lost 10 bases and the J gene lost 2 bases, with 8 bases spanning the gap. The CDR3 has 11 residues. CDR1 is LNHDA, CDR2 SQIVND, per germline (reference sequence). Together with reference TRBV19 and TRBJ1-2, the CDR3 gives the full variable domain: DGGITQSPKYLFRKEGQNVTLSCEQNLNHDAMYWYRQDPGQGLRLIYYSQIVNDFQKGDIAEGYSVSREKKESFPLTVTSAQKNPTAFYLCATSFNYGYTFGSGTRLTVV.